This T cell receptor beta chain was obtained from a study of blood T cell repertoires in COVID-19. For the study at large: From the United States, Italy and Spain came samples of acute and convalescent COVID-19. T cells, B-cell-depleted T cells, or PBMCs supplied cDNA or gDNA.

This CDR3 has 15 amino acids. Germline CDR1 and CDR2: MNHEY and SMNVEV (reference sequence). V lost 5 bases to trimming and J lost 7 bases; unmatched junction nucleotides: 11. Per the authors' pipeline: Amplification with reference gene primers provided the estimates of nucleated cell counts. Generated by immunoSEQ multiplex PCR, the TCRdb table keeps only in-frame clones and is missing some. Clone size and the V and J calls come from that table; the DNA yielded D and trimming. Seen here are 72,000 or so clones, about 81% observed once, and the top ten hold 9.2%. The chain uses TRBV27 and TRBJ2-3, with 8 nucleotides matching TRBD1. The sample comprised peripheral blood. The clonotype comes from a human donor in a cohort sampled during active COVID-19. For the CDR3, the DNA is TGTGCCAGCAGTGATTTTGGACAGGGCCCGTATACGCAGTATTTT. This codes for CASSDFGQGPYTQYF.